The 27 T cell receptor beta chains below all came from one sample that was sequenced in a study of blood T cells in healthy people across ages. Primed by a sample-barcoded 5' primer and a J-beta primer mix, a second PCR proceeded for roughly 6 to 12 cycles. Using its own MiXCR run on the 5' RACE reads, TCRdb lists one record per CDR3 protein. In the table there are about 1.8 million distinct CDR3 sequences, roughly 50% of which are singletons. Material: blood. These receptors were taken from a woman aged 40-49 years in good health.

The chain recombines TRBV2 with TRBJ2-1; D ambiguous. The germline V and J ends were trimmed by 4 bases and 0 bases, with 7 bases remaining between them. This CDR3 region has 14 residues. Germline-derived CDR1 and CDR2 are SNHLY and FYNNEI. CDR3 DNA: TGTGCCAGCAGTGGGGCGGTCTCCTACAATGAGCAGTTCTTC. Its translation is CASSGAVSYNEQFF.

The chain recombines TRBV29-1 with TRBJ2-5; 9 nucleotides line up with TRBD1. The CDR3 has 17 residues. Trimming removed 2 bases from V and 4 bases from J; junction bases left unmatched: 14. Germline loops: CDR1 SQVTM, CDR2 ANQGSEA. For the CDR3, the DNA is TGCAGCGTTGAACTCTCCGGGACAGGGCTTGTGCGAGAGACCCAGTACTTC. Its translation: CSVELSGTGLVRETQYF.

This clonotype was counted between two and nine times. The chain uses TRBV29-1 and TRBJ2-5; 7 bases map to TRBD2. Germline lookup yields CDR1 SQVTM and CDR2 ANQGSEA. This CDR3 region has 11 residues. V lost 8 bases and J lost 4; bases outside the gene matches: 4. The CDR3 here is CSLGEGETQYF. As DNA, the CDR3 is TGCAGCCTAGGGGAGGGAGAGACCCAGTACTTC.

This clonotype was seen a few times. CDR3 DNA: TGTGCCAGCAGCTTATCGGCCGGAGGGGATACGCAGTATTTT. Protein sequence: CASSLSAGGDTQYF. This rearrangement joins TRBV11-1 to TRBJ2-3, with TRBD2 as a possible D gene (6 bases). Germline V gene lookup returns CDR1 SGHAT and CDR2 FQDESV (reference sequence). V lost 2 bases, J lost 6 bases, and 12 bases lay in between. The CDR3 contains 14 residues.

The chain carries TRBV10-3 and TRBJ1-5; D gene unclear. Germline CDR1 reads ENHRY; CDR2 reads SYGVKD. The V gene lost 3 bases and the J gene lost 6 bases, with 9 bases spanning the gap. The CDR3 runs to 13 residues. CDR3 nucleotide sequence: TGTGCCATCAGTGACCCCCTGGGTCAGCCCCAGCATTTT. As protein: CAISDPLGQPQHF.

This chain links TRBV5-5 with TRBJ2-2, with D possibly matching TRBD2 (7 bases). CDR1 is SGHKS, CDR2 YYEKEE, per germline (reference sequence). V lost 4 bases and J 4 bases, leaving 20 bases between the germline ends. The CDR3 extends over 17 amino acids. The CDR3 region has the DNA TGTGCCAGCAGCCACGTCTGGGCGGGGGCGAGCACCGGGGAGCTGTTTTTT. Its protein is CASSHVWAGASTGELFF.

This clonotype was observed a few times. The V gene is TRBV15, the J gene TRBJ1-2; D ambiguous. Trimming took off 1 base at V and 3 bases at J, with 12 bases between the two ends. Germline V lookup: CDR1 LNHNV, CDR2 YYDKDF (reference sequence). The CDR3 spans 15 residues. The CDR3 sequence is CATSRARGWDYGYTF. The CDR3 DNA is TGTGCCACCAGCAGAGCGCGGGGTTGGGACTATGGCTACACCTTC.

This clonotype was seen more than once but under ten times. The V call is TRBV4-3, the J call TRBJ2-2; TRBD2 matches at 8 bases. J lost 3 bases, V lost 1 base, and 1 base had no gene match. CDR3 length equals 15 residues. CDR1 is LGHNA, CDR2 YSLEER, per germline. The DNA for the CDR3 is TGCGCCAGCAGCCAAGGCGGGGGGTACACCGGGGAGCTGTTTTTT. Its protein is CASSQGGGYTGELFF.

The chain couples TRBV3-1 to TRBJ1-2, with 7 nucleotides matching TRBD1. This CDR3 region has 14 residues. V dropped 2 bases and J dropped 8; count of bases not matched to a gene: 8. Per germline, CDR1 LGHDT and CDR2 YNNKEL (reference sequence). The chain's CDR3 is CASSQQGTAVGYTF. DNA of the CDR3: TGTGCCAGCAGCCAACAAGGGACAGCCGTCGGCTACACCTTC.

This clonotype appeared a few times. The genes are TRBV28 and TRBJ2-1; D unresolved. V was shortened by 7 bases and J by 6 bases, with 7 bases between the two germline ends. The CDR3 totals 11 residues. CDR1 is MDHEN, CDR2 SYDVKM, per germline. CDR3 sequence (DNA): TGTGCCAGCACCACTGTCAATGAGCAGTTCTTC. It is translated as CASTTVNEQFF.

This clonotype was counted between two and nine times. Germline is not matched at one junction end, which may reflect a read error. This chain uses TRBV5-1 with TRBJ2-3, with unresolved D. The CDR3 runs 14 residues. Germline V lookup: CDR1 SGHRS, CDR2 YFSETQ. This CDR3 is CASSLGATADTQYF. The CDR3, as DNA: TGCGCCAGCAGTTTGGGTGCGACTGCAGATACGCAGTATTTT.

This clonotype was observed a few times. The rearrangement joins TRBV11-1 to TRBJ2-5; D not resolved. Germline V gene data show CDR1 as SGHAT and CDR2 as FQDESV (reference sequence). The CDR3 totals 13 residues. The V end was cut by 8 bases, the J end by 1 base, with 11 bases between. The DNA for the CDR3 is TGTGCCAGCCACTCGAGCCTCCAAGAGACCCAGTACTTC. This sequence encodes CASHSSLQETQYF.

The chain links TRBV12-3 or TRBV12-4 to TRBJ2-1; D gene ambiguous. CDR3 length equals 14 residues. V was clipped by 3 bases and J by 4 bases, with 10 bases between them. The CDR3 region has the DNA TGTGCCAGCAGTTTGGTGAACTTTTACAATGAGCAGTTCTTC. This translates into CASSLVNFYNEQFF.

This clonotype has more than one count but fewer than ten. The chain uses TRBV5-1 and TRBJ2-1; the D gene is possibly TRBD1 (6 bases). The CDR3 contains 15 residues. The germline V and J ends were trimmed by 4 bases and 5 bases, with 16 bases remaining between them. Germline loops: CDR1 SGHRS, CDR2 YFSETQ. The CDR3 region is CASSQGIYTNNEQFF. The CDR3 region has the DNA TGCGCCAGCAGCCAGGGGATCTACACAAACAATGAGCAGTTCTTC. The variable domain in full, with the rest retrieved from reference TRBV5-1 and TRBJ2-1, is KAGVTQTPRYLIKTRGQQVTLSCSPISGHRSVSWYQQTPGQGLQFLFEYFSETQRNKGNFPGRFSGRQFSNSRSEMNVSTLELGDSALYLCASSQGIYTNNEQFFGPGTRLTVL.

J is TRBJ2-2 and V is TRBV7-2; D perhaps matches TRBD1 (6 bases). CDR3 length equals 16 residues. Germline assignment: CDR1 SGHTA and CDR2 FQGNSA. The germline V and J ends were trimmed by 1 base and 5 bases, with 14 bases remaining between them. The CDR3 spells CASSLVQGIVTGELFF. CDR3 DNA: TGTGCCAGCAGCTTAGTTCAGGGGATAGTGACCGGGGAGCTGTTTTTT.

This clonotype was observed a few times. CDR3 nucleotides: TGCAGCGTTCGGGACGGGAAGAACACTGAAGCTTTCTTT. It specifies CSVRDGKNTEAFF. The rearrangement links TRBV29-1 to TRBJ1-1, with a possible D match to TRBD1 (5 bases). This CDR3 has 13 residues. From germline, CDR1 is SQVTM and CDR2 ANQGSEA. Trimming shortened V by 5 bases and J by 1 base, and 11 bases separated the two germline ends.

The rearrangement joins TRBV9 to TRBJ2-1, with unresolved D. Per the germline V gene, CDR1 is SGDLS and CDR2 is YYNGEE. The CDR3 extends over 15 amino acids. The V and J ends lost 0 bases and 2 bases respectively, with 9 bases between them. CDR3 in amino acids: CASSVGTEAYNEQFF. CDR3 nucleotide sequence: TGTGCCAGCAGCGTAGGGACGGAAGCCTACAATGAGCAGTTCTTC.

This clonotype was seen only a few times. CDR3 sequence reads: CASSLDGQALTEAFF. The CDR3 coding sequence is TGTGCCAGCAGCTTAGACGGGCAGGCACTTACTGAAGCTTTCTTT. This rearrangement joins TRBV7-2 to TRBJ1-1; D unresolved. This CDR3 has 15 amino acids. V dropped 1 base and J dropped 5 bases, with 14 bases sitting between them. The germline V gene has CDR1 SGHTA and CDR2 FQGNSA.

With respect to this clonotype: One end of the junction is discordant with germline, which a read error may explain. V and J are TRBV24-1 and TRBJ2-4, with D perhaps matching TRBD1 (6 bases). Near its end, the DNA agrees better with TRBJ2-5, so the J call may be wrong. The germline gives CDR1 KGHDR, CDR2 SFDVKD. This CDR3 has 15 residues. CDR3 residues: CAASDRGQGPETQYF. The CDR3 region has the DNA TGTGCCGCCAGTGATCGTGGGCAGGGGCCAGAGACCCAGTACTTC.

In its sample, this clonotype was seen once. The chain uses TRBV6-2 or TRBV6-3 and TRBJ1-1; 8 nucleotides line up with TRBD1. Per germline, CDR1 MNHEY and CDR2 SVGEGT. Trimming removed 5 bases from V and 7 bases from J; junction bases left unmatched: 9. The CDR3 extends over 14 amino acids. The CDR3 DNA is TGTGCCAGCAGTGCCAGGGGGCGCGGCGGTGAAGCTTTCTTT. Its protein is CASSARGRGGEAFF.

A remark on this clonotype: A much larger clonotype is one base distant, so this may be a read error. The V and J genes are TRBV10-3 and TRBJ2-5, with 8 bases identical to TRBD1. V was pared by 6 bases and J by 3 bases, with 0 bases of the junction left unmatched. The CDR3 extends over 12 amino acids. The germline gives CDR1 ENHRY, CDR2 SYGVKD. The DNA of the CDR3 is TGTGCCATCAGGGACAGGGAAGAGACCCAGTACTTC. The encoded protein is CAIRDREETQYF.

The chain employs TRBV11-2 and TRBJ2-7; D is possibly TRBD1 (7 bases). V was trimmed by 4 bases and J by 2 bases, leaving 18 bases between them. The germline V gene encodes CDR1 SGHAT and CDR2 FQNNGV. The CDR3 has 16 residues. CDR3 coding DNA: TGTGCCAGCAGCTGGGAGGACAGGCGATATCCCTACGAGCAGTACTTC. Amino acid sequence: CASSWEDRRYPYEQYF. Variable domain in full (rest from reference TRBV11-2 and TRBJ2-7): EAGVAQSPRYKIIEKRQSVAFWCNPISGHATLYWYQQILGQGPKLLIQFQNNGVVDDSQLPKDRFSAERLKGVDSTLKIQPAKLEDSAVYLCASSWEDRRYPYEQYFGPGTRLTVT.

The J gene is TRBJ1-2, the V gene TRBV7-2, with D perhaps TRBD1 (6 bases). The CDR3 has 16 amino acids. Germline V lookup: CDR1 SGHTA, CDR2 FQGNSA. V lost 1 base and J 3 bases, leaving 15 bases between the germline ends. CDR3 in amino acids: CASSLDGGGPDYGYTF. In DNA, the CDR3 is TGTGCCAGCAGCTTAGACGGGGGGGGGCCTGACTATGGCTACACCTTC.

This clonotype was picked up a small number of times. The chain couples TRBV7-9 to TRBJ2-1; D may correspond to TRBD1 or TRBD2 (5 bases each). This CDR3 contains 15 residues. The germline gives CDR1 SEHNR, CDR2 FQNEAQ (reference sequence). Between the trimmed V and J ends, which lost 5 bases and 3 bases, there was a span of 14 bases. The CDR3 loop is CASSGGALNYNEQFF. The CDR3, as DNA: TGTGCCAGCAGCGGGGGAGCGTTGAACTACAATGAGCAGTTCTTC.

This rearrangement joins TRBV19 to TRBJ2-7; D may correspond to TRBD1 or TRBD2 (5 bases each). The germline CDR1 and CDR2 sequences are LNHDA and SQIVND (reference sequence). The CDR3 is 14 residues long. The ends were cut back, 5 bases at V and 3 bases at J, with 14 bases in the middle. The CDR3 sequence: CASSDAGTGYEQYF. CDR3 nucleotides: TGTGCCAGTAGTGACGCCGGGACGGGCTACGAGCAGTACTTC.

CDR3 bases: TGTGCCAGCACCTTAGGTGGTGAGCAGTTCTTC. Translation gives CASTLGGEQFF. The chain links TRBV12-3 or TRBV12-4 to TRBJ2-1; no clear D gene. The CDR3 covers 11 residues. Trimming took 7 bases from V and 9 from J, leaving 10 bases between them.

The chain links TRBV20-1 to TRBJ1-5; D may be TRBD1 (6 bases). Trimming pared 3 bases from V and 5 bases from J, leaving 11 bases between. The germline V gene has CDR1 DFQATT and CDR2 SNEGSKA (reference sequence). The CDR3 has 13 amino acids. The CDR3 DNA follows: TGCAGTGCTAGTGAGGGGGTGGATCAGCCCCAGCATTTT. As protein: CSASEGVDQPQHF.